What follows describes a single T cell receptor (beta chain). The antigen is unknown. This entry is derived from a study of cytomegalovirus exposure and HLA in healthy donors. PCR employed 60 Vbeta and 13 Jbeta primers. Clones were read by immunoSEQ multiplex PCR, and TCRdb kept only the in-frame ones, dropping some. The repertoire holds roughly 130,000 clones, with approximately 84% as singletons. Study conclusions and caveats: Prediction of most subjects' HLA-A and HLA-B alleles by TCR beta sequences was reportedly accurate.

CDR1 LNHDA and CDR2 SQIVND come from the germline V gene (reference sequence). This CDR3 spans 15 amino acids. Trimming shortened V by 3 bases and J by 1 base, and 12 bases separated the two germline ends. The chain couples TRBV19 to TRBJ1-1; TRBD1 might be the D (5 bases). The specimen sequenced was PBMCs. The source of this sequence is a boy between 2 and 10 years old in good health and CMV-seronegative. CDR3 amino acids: CASSIATDRNTEAFF. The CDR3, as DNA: TGTGCCAGTAGTATCGCGACTGACAGGAACACTGAAGCTTTCTTT.